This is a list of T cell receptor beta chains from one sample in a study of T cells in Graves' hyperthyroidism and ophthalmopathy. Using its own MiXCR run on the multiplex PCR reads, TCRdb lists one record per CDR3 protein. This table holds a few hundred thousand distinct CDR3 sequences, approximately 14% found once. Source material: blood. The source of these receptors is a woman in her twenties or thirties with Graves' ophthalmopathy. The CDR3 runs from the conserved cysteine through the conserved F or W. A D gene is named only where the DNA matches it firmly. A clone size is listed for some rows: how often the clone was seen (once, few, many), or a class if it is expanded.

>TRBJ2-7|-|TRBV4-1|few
CASSQGGIRPYEQYF
TGCGCCAGCAGCCAAGGCGGGATTAGGCCATACGAGCAGTACTTC
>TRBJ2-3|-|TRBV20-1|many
CSARVTAFSTDTQYF
TGCAGTGCTAGGGTGACAGCTTTTAGCACAGATACGCAGTATTTT
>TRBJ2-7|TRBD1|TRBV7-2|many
CASSLTSTGFYEQYF
TGTGCCAGCAGCCTCACTTCGACAGGGTTTTACGAGCAGTACTTC
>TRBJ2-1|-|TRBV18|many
CASSYLRTHREQFF
TGTGCCAGCTCATACCTGAGGACCCATCGGGAGCAGTTCTTC
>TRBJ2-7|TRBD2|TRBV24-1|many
CATSDSGSGGSSDEQYF
TGTGCCACCAGTGATTCGGGTAGCGGGGGCTCCAGCGACGAGCAGTACTTC
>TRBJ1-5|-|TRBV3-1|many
CASSQNRVNQPQHF
TGTGCCAGCAGCCAAAACAGGGTCAATCAGCCCCAGCATTTT
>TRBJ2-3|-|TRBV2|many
CASSRDMGENTQYF
TGTGCCAGCAGTCGGGACATGGGAGAGAATACGCAGTATTTT
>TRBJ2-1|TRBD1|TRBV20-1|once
CSARAPGTGGPNEQFF
TGCAGTGCTAGAGCTCCCGGGACAGGGGGACCCAATGAGCAGTTCTTC
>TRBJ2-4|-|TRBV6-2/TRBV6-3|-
CASSWSVEIQYF
TGTGCCAGCAGTTGGAGCGTAGAAATTCAGTACTTC
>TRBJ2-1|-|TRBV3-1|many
CASSQIAYEQFF
TGTGCCAGCAGCCAAATCGCCTATGAGCAGTTCTTC
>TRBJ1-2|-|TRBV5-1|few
CASSLDGQGLSNYGYTF
TGCGCCAGCAGCTTGGACGGTCAGGGCCTCTCTAACTATGGCTACACCTTC
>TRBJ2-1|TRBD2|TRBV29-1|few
CSVDPLAGGYNEQFF
TGCAGCGTTGACCCTCTAGCGGGGGGGTACAATGAGCAGTTCTTC
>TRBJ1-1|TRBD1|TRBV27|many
CASSPLQGVEAFF
TGTGCCAGCAGTCCACTACAGGGGGTGGAAGCTTTCTTT
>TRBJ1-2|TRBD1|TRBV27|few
CASSTGQGPGNYGYTF
TGTGCCAGCAGCACAGGACAGGGCCCGGGCAACTATGGCTACACCTTC
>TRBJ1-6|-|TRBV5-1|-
CASSWLGANNSPLHF
TGCGCCAGCTCCTGGTTAGGGGCTAATAATTCACCCCTCCACTTT
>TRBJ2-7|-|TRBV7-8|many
CASTSGVGYEQYF
TGTGCCAGCACTTCAGGGGTAGGCTACGAGCAGTACTTC